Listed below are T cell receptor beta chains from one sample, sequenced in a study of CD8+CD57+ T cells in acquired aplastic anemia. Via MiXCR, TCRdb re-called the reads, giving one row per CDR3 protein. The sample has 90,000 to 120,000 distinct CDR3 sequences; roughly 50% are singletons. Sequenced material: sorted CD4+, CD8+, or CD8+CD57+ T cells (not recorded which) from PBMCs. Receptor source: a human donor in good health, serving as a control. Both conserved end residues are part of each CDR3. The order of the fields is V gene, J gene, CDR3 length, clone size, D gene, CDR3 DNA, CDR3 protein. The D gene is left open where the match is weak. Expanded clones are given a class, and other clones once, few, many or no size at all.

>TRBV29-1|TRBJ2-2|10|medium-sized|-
TGCAGCGTTAGCACCGGGGAGCTGTTTTTT
CSVSTGELFF
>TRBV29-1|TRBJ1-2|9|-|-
TGCAGCGCCTGGGATGGCTACACCTTC
CSAWDGYTF
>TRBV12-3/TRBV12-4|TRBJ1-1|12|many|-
TGTGCCAGCAGTTCAGGGGTTACTGAAGCTTTCTTT
CASSSGVTEAFF
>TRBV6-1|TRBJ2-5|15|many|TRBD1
TGTGCCAGCAGCCAACCCACACAGGGGTGGGAGACCCAGTACTTC
CASSQPTQGWETQYF
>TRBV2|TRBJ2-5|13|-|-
TGTGCCAGCGGTTATAGCGGACAAGAGACCCAGTACTTC
CASGYSGQETQYF
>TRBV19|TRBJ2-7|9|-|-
TGTGCCAGTGGCAACGAGCAGTACTTC
CASGNEQYF
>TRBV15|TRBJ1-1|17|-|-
TGTGCCACCAGCAGAGATTTGGACAGAAGAACGGACACTGAAGCTTTCTTT
CATSRDLDRRTDTEAFF
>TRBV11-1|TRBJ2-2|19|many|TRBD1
TGTGCCAGCAGCGAGACGACAGGGGGGCCGGGGTCTAACACCGGGGAGCTGTTTTTT
CASSETTGGPGSNTGELFF
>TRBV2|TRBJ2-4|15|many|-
TGTGCCAGCGAAAAGATGACTGAGGCCAAAAACATTCAGTACTTC
CASEKMTEAKNIQYF
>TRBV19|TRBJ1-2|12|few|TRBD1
TGTGCCAGACTCCGGGACAGCTATGGCTACACCTTC
CARLRDSYGYTF
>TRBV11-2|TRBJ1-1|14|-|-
TGTGCCAGCAGCCTGGCGGGGGGCGGCACTGAGGCTTTCTTT
CASSLAGGGTEAFF
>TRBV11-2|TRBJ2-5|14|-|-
TGTGCCAGCAGCGCAGGGGGGACAGAAGAGACCCAGTACTTC
CASSAGGTEETQYF
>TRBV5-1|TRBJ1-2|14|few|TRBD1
TGCGCCAGCAGCTCCGGGACAGGGGACTATGGCTACACCTTC
CASSSGTGDYGYTF
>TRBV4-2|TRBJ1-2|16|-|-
TGTGCCAGCAGCCAAGGTGAGTTAGGCAGCGACTATGGCTACACCTTC
CASSQGELGSDYGYTF
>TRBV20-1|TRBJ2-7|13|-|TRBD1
TGCAGTTACCGGGGACAGGATGCCTACGAGCAGTACTTC
CSYRGQDAYEQYF
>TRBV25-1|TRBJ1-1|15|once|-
TGTGCCAGCAGTGTAAGCCGGGTCATGAACACTGAAGCTTTCTTT
CASSVSRVMNTEAFF
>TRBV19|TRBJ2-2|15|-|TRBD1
TGTGCCAGTAGTACGGACAGGGTAGGGACCGGGGGGCTGTTTTTT
CASSTDRVGTGGLFF
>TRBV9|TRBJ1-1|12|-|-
TGTGCCAGCAGCACGCCCACGTCTGAAGCTTTCTTT
CASSTPTSEAFF
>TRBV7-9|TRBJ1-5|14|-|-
TGTGCCAGCAGCTCGGGCGCCATCCGGGGGCCCCAGCATTTT
CASSSGAIRGPQHF
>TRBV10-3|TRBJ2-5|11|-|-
TGTGCCACCGGGGCACAAGAGACCCAGTACTTC
CATGAQETQYF
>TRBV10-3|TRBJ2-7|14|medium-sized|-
TGTGCCATCAGTGCATCGGACGGAACCTACGAGCAGTACTTC
CAISASDGTYEQYF
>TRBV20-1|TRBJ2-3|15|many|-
TGCAGTGCTAGAAGTGGAGGAGGGGTGGCAGATACGCAGTATTTT
CSARSGGGVADTQYF
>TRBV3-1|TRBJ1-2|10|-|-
TGTGCCAGCAGTTACTCGGAGTACACCTTC
CASSYSEYTF
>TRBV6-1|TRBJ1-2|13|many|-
TGTGCCAGCAGTCAGGGAGCTAACTATGGCTACACCTTC
CASSQGANYGYTF
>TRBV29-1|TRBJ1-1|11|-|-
TGCAGCGACTTCCGGGGGTCTGAAGCTTTCTTT
CSDFRGSEAFF
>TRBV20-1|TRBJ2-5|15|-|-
TGCAGTGCTAGAGATGGTCGGACCCTAGAAGAGACCCAGTACTTC
CSARDGRTLEETQYF
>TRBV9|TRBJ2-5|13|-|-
TGTGCCAGCAGCACCGGGGGTGGAGAGACCCAGTACTTC
CASSTGGGETQYF
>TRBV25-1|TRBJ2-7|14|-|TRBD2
TGCGCCAGCAGTGGGACTAGCGGGGCCTACGAGCAGTACTTC
CASSGTSGAYEQYF
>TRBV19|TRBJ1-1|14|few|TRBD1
TGTGCCAGTAGTATTTCGACAGGGATCACTGAAGCTTTCTTT
CASSISTGITEAFF